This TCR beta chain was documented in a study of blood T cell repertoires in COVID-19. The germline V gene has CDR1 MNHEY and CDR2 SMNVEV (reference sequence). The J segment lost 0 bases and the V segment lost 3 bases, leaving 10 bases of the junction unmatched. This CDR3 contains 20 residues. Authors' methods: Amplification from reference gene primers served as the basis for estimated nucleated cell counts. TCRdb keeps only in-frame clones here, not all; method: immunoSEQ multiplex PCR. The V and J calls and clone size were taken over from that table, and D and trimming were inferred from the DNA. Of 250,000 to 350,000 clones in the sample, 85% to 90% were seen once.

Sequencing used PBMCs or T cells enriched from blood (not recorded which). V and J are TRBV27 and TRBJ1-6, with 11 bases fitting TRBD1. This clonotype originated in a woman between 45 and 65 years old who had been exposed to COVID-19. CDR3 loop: CASSLKGQGVKSSYNSPLHF. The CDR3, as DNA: TGTGCCAGCAGTTTGAAGGGACAGGGGGTTAAGAGCTCCTATAATTCACCCCTCCACTTT.